Listed below are T cell receptor beta chains from one sample, sequenced in a study of early T cells in non-severe SARS-CoV-2 infection. Each CDR3 protein gets one entry after TCRdb re-called the 5' RACE reads with MiXCR. The repertoire consists of about 100,000 distinct CDR3 sequences, with approximately 10% occurring once and the leading ten covering about 7.6%. Sequenced material: whole blood. The receptor set was obtained from an adult who was a healthcare worker with PCR-confirmed SARS-CoV-2 infection or an uninfected control (not recorded which). Each CDR3 is given without its conserved first and last residue. D genes are given only for firm matches.

d_call	v_call	j_call	cdr3_aa
NA	TRBV7-2	TRBJ2-1	ASSLGFARAYEQF
TRBD1	TRBV5-6	TRBJ2-3	ASSWTGSSTDTQY
NA	TRBV6-2/TRBV6-3	TRBJ1-1	ASSYGRTEAF
NA	TRBV2	TRBJ2-3	ASRRSDDTQY
TRBD2	TRBV7-2	TRBJ2-1	ASSLLGGNSEQF
NA	TRBV20-1	TRBJ2-4	SARGPRAPIQY
NA	TRBV12-3/TRBV12-4	TRBJ2-2	ASSRSTGELF
NA	TRBV28	TRBJ1-1	ASSPYPSTERRGNTEAF
TRBD1	TRBV20-1	TRBJ1-1	SATRTGGLNTEAF
NA	TRBV20-1	TRBJ2-4	SARVGRADIQY